One and the same sample provided the 24 T cell receptor beta chains below, sequenced in a study of long-term antiretroviral therapy in people with HIV. An immunoSEQ assay, version v3.0, was performed at survey level. Clones were read by immunoSEQ multiplex PCR, and TCRdb kept only the in-frame ones, dropping some. In the table there are roughly 14,000 clones, about 86% of which are singletons. Sample: unsorted PBMCs, taken just before starting antiretroviral therapy. These receptors all come from a middle-aged man with HIV.

This sequence joins TRBV7-8 and TRBJ2-2, with no clear D. The V gene's germline CDR1 is SGHVS and CDR2 FQNEAQ. Trimming left V 0 bases short and J 4 bases short, with 15 bases between. The CDR3 runs to 17 residues. This CDR3 reads CASSLALERPITGELFF. The DNA for the CDR3 is TGTGCCAGCAGCTTAGCGTTAGAACGACCTATCACCGGGGAGCTGTTTTTT.

This clone was observed a few times. V and J are TRBV5-6 and TRBJ1-2; 7 nucleotides agree with TRBD1. CDR1 and CDR2 from the germline V gene are SGHDT and YYEEEE. CDR3 length: 13 amino acids. V dropped 6 bases and J dropped 2; count of bases not matched to a gene: 4. This CDR3 reads CASTWGQNYGYTF. The CDR3 nucleotides read TGTGCCAGCACCTGGGGACAGAACTATGGCTACACCTTC.

The chain recombines TRBV9 with TRBJ2-3; D is perhaps TRBD2 (5 bases). Per germline, CDR1 SGDLS and CDR2 YYNGEE. The CDR3 totals 15 residues. Trimming removed 3 bases from V and 4 bases from J, with 15 bases in between. The CDR3 loop reads CASSEGVTLPDTQYF. As DNA, the CDR3 is TGTGCCAGCAGCGAGGGAGTCACCCTCCCAGATACGCAGTATTTT.

This chain uses TRBV5-8 with TRBJ1-1; TRBD1 aligns across 7 bases. V trimming: 3 bases; J trimming: 6 bases; junction bases outside the gene matches: 5. The CDR3 consists of 13 residues. Germline V CDR1 and CDR2: SGHTS, YDEGEE. The CDR3 reads CASSSGGNPEAFF. CDR3 DNA sequence: TGTGCCAGCAGCTCAGGGGGTAACCCTGAAGCTTTCTTT.

This chain links TRBV5-1 with TRBJ2-2; D not certain. V was clipped by 0 bases and J by 4 bases, with 16 bases between them. The length of the CDR3 is 17 residues. CDR1 is SGHRS and CDR2 is YFSETQ in the germline V gene. The CDR3 nucleotides read TGCGCCAGCAGCTTGGAGGCGAGCAGTCTCTTCACCGGGGAGCTGTTTTTT. Protein: CASSLEASSLFTGELFF.

This chain joins TRBV5-1 and TRBJ1-1; D gene ambiguous. The CDR3 is 14 amino acids. V was trimmed by 5 bases and J by 4 bases, leaving 15 bases between them. CDR1 is SGHRS, CDR2 YFSETQ, per germline. CDR3 nucleotides: TGCGCCAGCAGGGTCTGGGGATCTGGCACTGAAGCTTTCTTT. Its translation is CASRVWGSGTEAFF.

The CDR3 region is CASSGQGRTYNEQFF. As DNA, the CDR3 is TGTGCCAGTAGCGGTCAGGGGCGGACCTACAATGAGCAGTTCTTC. The rearrangement links TRBV19 to TRBJ2-1; a weak D match, TRBD1 (6 bases). CDR1 is LNHDA, CDR2 SQIVND, per germline (reference sequence). Trimming removed 6 bases from V and 2 bases from J, with 14 bases in between. The CDR3 spans 15 residues.

This clone has only one observation. This rearrangement joins TRBV5-1 to TRBJ1-1; 9 positions match TRBD1. The V and J ends lost 0 bases and 6 bases, in that order; junction bases with no gene match: 6. Germline CDR1 is SGHRS and CDR2 is YFSETQ. The CDR3 sequence is 15 residues long. The CDR3 spells CASSLGGTGYSEAFF. CDR3 bases: TGCGCCAGCAGCTTGGGCGGGACAGGGTACTCTGAAGCTTTCTTT.

Within the sample, this clone is medium-sized. The rearrangement joins TRBV7-9 to TRBJ2-1; D is unclear. The CDR3 is 15 residues long. V lost 3 bases and J lost 2, with 11 bases in between. Looked up from germline, CDR1 is SEHNR and CDR2 is FQNEAQ (reference sequence). The CDR3 DNA sequence: TGTGCCAGCAGCTTGTCGGTAGCAACCTACAATGAGCAGTTCTTC. Its protein is CASSLSVATYNEQFF.

In nucleotides, the CDR3 is TGTGCCAGCCACGAAGGAGGAGGGCGCAACACTGAAGCTTTCTTT. This sequence encodes CASHEGGGRNTEAFF. This chain links TRBV4-2 with TRBJ1-1; the D is unclear. CDR3 length equals 15 residues. V dropped 8 bases and J dropped 2 bases, with 18 bases sitting between them. Germline CDR1 LGHNA, CDR2 YNFKEQ.

The chain carries TRBV30 and TRBJ2-6, with 9 bases aligning to TRBD2. The CDR3 is 16 residues long. J was trimmed by 4 bases and V by 4 bases; bases with no gene match: 8. The germline gives CDR1 GTSNPN, CDR2 SVGIG (reference sequence). The CDR3 is CAWTKAGGGGANVLTF. The CDR3 DNA sequence: TGTGCCTGGACCAAAGCGGGGGGCGGAGGGGCCAACGTCCTGACTTTC. Together with reference TRBV30 and TRBJ2-6, the CDR3 gives the full variable domain: SQTIHQWPATLVQPVGSPLSLECTVEGTSNPNLYWYRQAAGRGLQLLFYSVGIGQISSEVPQNLSASRPQDRQFILSSKKLLLSDSGFYLCAWTKAGGGGANVLTFGAGSRLTVL.

V usage is TRBV30 and J usage is TRBJ2-3; D remains ambiguous. Trimming left V 4 bases short and J 0 bases short, with 5 bases between. In germline, CDR1 is GTSNPN, CDR2 SVGIG (reference sequence). There are 12 residues in the CDR3. CDR3 loop: CAWTHSTDTQYF. The CDR3 coding sequence is TGTGCCTGGACCCATAGCACAGATACGCAGTATTTT.

DNA for the CDR3: TGTGCCAGCAGCTTTTCGGACAGACCGCGAAAACTGTTTTTT. It yields the protein CASSFSDRPRKLFF. The genes are TRBV5-6 and TRBJ1-4; the D gene is possibly TRBD1 (6 bases). Trimming cost V 2 bases and J 10 bases, with 15 bases left between them. CDR1 and CDR2 (germline): SGHDT, YYEEEE. The CDR3 contains 14 residues.

V is TRBV19 and J is TRBJ2-7, with 9 bases that match TRBD1. V gave up 4 bases and J gave up 6 bases; unmatched junction bases: 7. From germline, CDR1 is LNHDA and CDR2 SQIVND (reference sequence). The CDR3 totals 14 residues. The CDR3 is CASSTRDRVSEQYF. CDR3 nucleotide sequence: TGTGCCAGTAGTACCCGGGACAGGGTTTCCGAGCAGTACTTC. Full variable domain (missing parts from reference TRBV19 and TRBJ2-7): DGGITQSPKYLFRKEGQNVTLSCEQNLNHDAMYWYRQDPGQGLRLIYYSQIVNDFQKGDIAEGYSVSREKKESFPLTVTSAQKNPTAFYLCASSTRDRVSEQYFGPGTRLTVT.

The chain recombines TRBV5-6 with TRBJ2-1; TRBD1 matches at 7 bases. This CDR3 comprises 15 residues. CDR1 is SGHDT, CDR2 YYEEEE, per germline. With 4 bases clipped from V and 0 bases from J, the junction kept 4 bases outside the gene matches. The CDR3: CASSRTGDSYNEQFF. The CDR3 DNA follows: TGTGCCAGCAGCCGGACAGGAGACTCCTACAATGAGCAGTTCTTC.

The V and J genes are TRBV7-9 and TRBJ1-2; weak D call: TRBD1 (5 bases). From germline, CDR1 is SEHNR and CDR2 FQNEAQ (reference sequence). Trimming left V 3 bases short and J 8 bases short, with 19 bases between. There are 15 residues in the CDR3. DNA of the CDR3: TGTGCCAGCAGCTTGGGATGGGGGGAGCAAGGAGGCTACACCTTC. Amino acid sequence: CASSLGWGEQGGYTF.

The rearrangement joins TRBV6-1 to TRBJ2-1, with 7 bases fitting TRBD2. Germline trimming cut 8 bases from V and 4 bases from J; bases unmatched to any gene: 8. This CDR3 spans 14 amino acids. CDR1 is MNHNS and CDR2 is SASEGT in the germline V gene. The CDR3 DNA reads as TGTGCCAGCTGCCCTAGCGGAAGGTACAATGAGCAGTTCTTC. Amino acid sequence: CASCPSGRYNEQFF.

The rearrangement joins TRBV11-2 to TRBJ2-7; 8 nucleotides agree with TRBD1. The CDR3 runs to 15 residues. J lost 7 bases, V lost 6 bases, and 14 bases had no gene match. Germline-derived CDR1 and CDR2 are SGHAT and FQNNGV. The CDR3 loop is CASSIVDRVFEEQYF. The CDR3 region has the DNA TGTGCCAGCAGTATAGTGGACAGGGTGTTCGAAGAGCAGTACTTC.

In this sample, this clone is large. This rearrangement joins TRBV5-6 to TRBJ2-7; no clear D gene. The CDR3 runs 15 residues. The V gene's germline CDR1 is SGHDT and CDR2 YYEEEE. The V gene lost 2 bases and the J gene lost 0 bases, with 12 bases spanning the gap. The CDR3 DNA is TGTGCCAGCAGCTTAGGTCCTGAAAGCTCCTACGAGCAGTACTTC. This codes for CASSLGPESSYEQYF.

This sequence joins TRBV7-3 and TRBJ2-2; 9 nucleotides agree with TRBD1. CDR3 length: 16 amino acids. The J segment lost 6 bases and the V segment lost 5 bases, leaving 10 bases of the junction unmatched. CDR1 and CDR2 (germline): SGHTA, FQGTGA. The CDR3, as DNA: TGTGCCAGCAGCCGGGGACAGGGCGGGGATCCCGGGGAGCTGTTTTTT. Encoded protein: CASSRGQGGDPGELFF.

The chain combines TRBV13 with TRBJ2-2; perhaps D is TRBD1 or TRBD2 (5 bases each). Germline-derived CDR1 and CDR2 are PRHDT and FYEKMQ (reference sequence). This CDR3 is 16 amino acids long. Between the trimmed V and J ends, which lost 4 bases and 0 bases, there was a span of 12 bases. CDR3 loop: CASSSSGRSNTGELFF. DNA for the CDR3: TGTGCCAGCAGCTCCTCGGGACGGTCGAACACCGGGGAGCTGTTTTTT. The full variable domain, its missing parts supplied by reference TRBV13 and TRBJ2-2, is AAGVIQSPRHLIKEKRETATLKCYPIPRHDTVYWYQQGPGQDPQFLISFYEKMQSDKGSIPDRFSAQQFSDYHSELNMSSLELGDSALYFCASSSSGRSNTGELFFGEGSRLTVL.

The rearrangement links TRBV5-8 to TRBJ1-2; D is unresolved. Germline V lookup: CDR1 SGHTS, CDR2 YDEGEE. The V gene lost 5 bases and the J gene lost 4 bases, with 3 bases spanning the gap. The CDR3 spans 10 residues. The CDR3, as DNA: TGTGCCAGCAGACTCTATGGCTACACCTTC. Translation gives CASRLYGYTF.

The chain has TRBV15 and TRBJ1-5; D might be TRBD1 (6 bases). CDR1 and CDR2 from the germline V gene are LNHNV and YYDKDF (reference sequence). This CDR3 is built from 14 residues. Trimming removed 6 bases at V and 6 bases at J, with 15 bases between. The CDR3 is CATRGPGAGQPQHF. The CDR3 coding sequence is TGTGCCACCAGAGGTCCAGGGGCGGGTCAGCCCCAGCATTTT.

Notes on this clone: This likely reflects a read error, since a far larger clone is one base away. Distinct nucleotide sequences in the sample also encode this CDR3. V and J are TRBV5-1 and TRBJ2-7; D gene unclear. Germline loops: CDR1 SGHRS, CDR2 YFSETQ. The CDR3 spans 15 residues. V gave up 0 bases and J gave up 1 base, with 11 bases separating them. The CDR3: CASSLEPGRSYEQYF. DNA of the CDR3: TGCGCCAGCAGCTTGGAGCCGGGCCGGTCCTACGAGCAGTACTTC.